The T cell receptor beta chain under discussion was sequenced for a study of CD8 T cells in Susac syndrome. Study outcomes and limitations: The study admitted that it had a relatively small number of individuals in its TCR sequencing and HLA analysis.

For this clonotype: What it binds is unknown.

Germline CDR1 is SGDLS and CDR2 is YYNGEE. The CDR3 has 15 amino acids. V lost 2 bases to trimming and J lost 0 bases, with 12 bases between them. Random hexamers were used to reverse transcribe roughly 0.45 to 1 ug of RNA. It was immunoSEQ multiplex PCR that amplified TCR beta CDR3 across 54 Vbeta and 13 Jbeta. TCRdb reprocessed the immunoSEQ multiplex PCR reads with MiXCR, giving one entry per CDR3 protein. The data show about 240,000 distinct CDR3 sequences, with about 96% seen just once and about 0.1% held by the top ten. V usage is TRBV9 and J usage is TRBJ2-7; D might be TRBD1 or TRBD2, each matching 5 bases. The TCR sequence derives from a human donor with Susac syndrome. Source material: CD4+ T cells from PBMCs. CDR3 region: CASSVRGTSSYEQYF. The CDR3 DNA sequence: TGTGCCAGCAGCGTCCGGGGCACCAGCTCCTACGAGCAGTACTTC.